This T cell receptor beta chain appears in the sequencing data of a study of T cells in Graves' hyperthyroidism and ophthalmopathy. Study-wide findings and caveats: Most expanded thyroid clonotypes above 0.001 recurred in blood.

Hyperthyroidism of Graves' type that showed no ophthalmopathy progression within 18 months was stable. Among the patients, aged 18 to 65, hyperthyroidism was newly diagnosed and had lasted under 2 months. It was RNA transcripts that yielded the amplified TCR beta CDR3 regions. TCR CDR3 regions were first amplified by RT-PCR with HTBI primers. TCRdb recomputed calls from the multiplex PCR reads with MiXCR, one row per CDR3 protein. The sample carries hundreds of thousands of distinct CDR3 sequences, 35% to 40% recorded once. The V gene's germline CDR1 is ENHRY and CDR2 SYGVKD. The CDR3 is 13 amino acids. Remarks on this clonotype: The antigen is not known.

The genes are TRBV10-3 and TRBJ1-5; D might be TRBD1 (6 bases). The clonotype originates from a man between 18 and 35 years old with Graves' hyperthyroidism. Sequenced input: blood. The DNA for the CDR3 is TGTGCTTCGGGCAGGGGTAAGGATCAGCCCCAGCATTTT. Translating gives CASGRGKDQPQHF.